A selection of T cell receptor beta chains follows, all from one sample in a study of shared clonotypes between healthy human individuals. Produced via immunoSEQ multiplex PCR; TCRdb's table is partial and in-frame only. The sample carries over 2 million clones, roughly 95% recorded once. Specimen: naive CD4+ T cells sorted from blood. The receptors originated from a man in his late teens or twenties in good health. The CDR3 runs from the conserved cysteine through the conserved F or W. Fields, in order: J gene, V gene, D gene, clone size, CDR3 DNA, CDR3 protein. A D gene is named only where the DNA matches it firmly. A clone size is listed for some rows: how often the clone was seen (once, few, many), or a class if it is expanded.

>TRBJ2-1|TRBV9|TRBD2|NA
TGTGCCAGCAGCGTAGGTAGCGGGAGTGGCAATGAGCAGTTCTTC
CASSVGSGSGNEQFF
>TRBJ2-2|TRBV6-6|NA|NA
TGTGCCAGCAGTTACCGAGGCGGTACCGGGGAGCTGTTTTTT
CASSYRGGTGELFF
>TRBJ1-2|TRBV7-9|NA|once
TGTGCCAGCAGCCCGCCGGCCAGCTATGGCTACACCTTC
CASSPPASYGYTF
>TRBJ2-7|TRBV5-6|NA|NA
TGTGCCAGCAGCTTGATGGGTTTATACGAGCAGTACTTC
CASSLMGLYEQYF
>TRBJ2-7|TRBV10-3|TRBD1|NA
TGTGCCATCAGTCAACAGGGGGAAACCTACGAGCAGTACTTC
CAISQQGETYEQYF
>TRBJ2-3|TRBV23-1|NA|NA
TGCGCCAGCAGTCAATACAGGGGCACAGATACGCAGTATTTT
CASSQYRGTDTQYF
>TRBJ2-7|TRBV12-2|NA|NA
TGTGCAAGTCGCGGACTAGCGGATACCTACGAGCAGTACTTC
CASRGLADTYEQYF
>TRBJ1-2|TRBV9|TRBD1|NA
TGTGCCAGCAGCCCCAGGGGGCTGTCGCGGGATGGCTACACCTTC
CASSPRGLSRDGYTF
>TRBJ2-7|TRBV10-3|TRBD2|NA
TGTGCCATCAGTAGACTAGCGGGAGAGGACGAGCAGTACTTC
CAISRLAGEDEQYF
>TRBJ1-4|TRBV4-1|NA|NA
TGCGCCAGCAGCCAAGATCAGGGAGGGCGGGCTACAACTAATGAAAAACTGTTTTTT
CASSQDQGGRATTNEKLFF
>TRBJ2-3|TRBV7-9|NA|NA
TGTGCCAGCAGCTTAGGACAGGCGGCTGGAGATACGCAGTATTTT
CASSLGQAAGDTQYF
>TRBJ2-7|TRBV29-1|TRBD1|NA
TGCAGCGTGGAAGGGACAGCAAACGAGCAGTACTTC
CSVEGTANEQYF
>TRBJ1-5|TRBV7-9|NA|NA
TGTGCCAGCAGCCCGGGGGATAGCAATCAGCCCCAGCATTTT
CASSPGDSNQPQHF
>TRBJ2-2|TRBV5-1|NA|NA
TGCGCCAGCTCAGGCTCGATGACGGCTAACACCGGGGAGCTGTTTTTT
CASSGSMTANTGELFF
>TRBJ1-1|TRBV6-5|NA|once
TGTGCCAGCAGTTCGTTCAATATGGGGGCTTTCTTT
CASSSFNMGAFF
>TRBJ2-6|TRBV30|TRBD2|NA
TGTGCCTGGACAAAGACCGAGCTTAATGGGGGGGCTTTC
CAWTKTELNGGAF